Following are 22 T cell receptor beta chains from one sample sequenced in a study of T cells after yellow fever vaccination. TCRdb reprocessed the 5' RACE reads via MiXCR and lists one record per CDR3 protein. The profile shows about 340,000 distinct CDR3 sequences, about 4% of them singletons. The material was PBMCs, obtained 5 days after the yellow fever booster vaccination. The receptors derive from a man in his late teens or twenties who received the YFV17D yellow fever vaccine.

This clonotype was picked up many times. The V and J genes are TRBV12-3 or TRBV12-4 and TRBJ2-3, with TRBD2 matching 8 bases. The CDR3 totals 15 residues. The J segment lost 5 bases and the V segment lost 3 bases, leaving 7 bases of the junction unmatched. The CDR3 nucleotides read TGTGCCAGCAGTTTCAACGGGGGGGCCGGAGATACGCAGTATTTT. It specifies CASSFNGGAGDTQYF.

There are many counts of this clonotype. V is TRBV6-5 and J is TRBJ2-5, with 7 bases fitting TRBD2. The length of the CDR3 is 16 residues. Germline values: CDR1 MNHEY, CDR2 SVGAGI. J was trimmed by 2 bases and V by 0 bases; bases with no gene match: 6. The DNA of the CDR3 is TGTGCCAGCAGTTACTCTTGGGGGGGTGGACAAGAGACCCAGTACTTC. Its protein is CASSYSWGGGQETQYF.

This clonotype was found many times. The genes are TRBV4-3 and TRBJ1-4; the match to TRBD1 covers 7 bases. The CDR3 totals 12 residues. CDR1 is LGHNA and CDR2 is YSLEER in the germline V gene. V lost 1 base to trimming and J lost 14 bases; unmatched junction nucleotides: 4. In nucleotides, the CDR3 is TGCGCCAGCAGCCAAGCTACAGGGGTTCTGTTTTTT. This encodes CASSQATGVLFF.

The chain joins TRBV30 to TRBJ1-4; 8 bases fit TRBD1. J was trimmed by 8 bases and V by 3 bases; bases with no gene match: 8. Germline V gene data show CDR1 as GTSNPN and CDR2 as SVGIG (reference sequence). The CDR3 is 14 amino acids. The CDR3 DNA sequence: TGTGCCTGGAGCCACGACAGGGGACGGGAAAAACTGTTTTTT. It translates to CAWSHDRGREKLFF.

This clonotype was counted many times. The V and J genes are TRBV10-3 and TRBJ1-4; D uncertain. CDR1 is ENHRY, CDR2 SYGVKD, per germline. The CDR3 totals 17 residues. V lost 0 bases and J lost 3, with 14 bases in between. The CDR3 is CAISESGSGDPNEKLFF. The CDR3 DNA reads TGTGCCATCAGTGAGTCTGGGTCGGGAGACCCTAATGAAAAACTGTTTTTT.

This clonotype was counted a few times. This chain's CDR3 is CASSSAPRQPQHF. Written as DNA, the CDR3 is TGTGCCAGCAGCTCAGCACCTAGGCAGCCCCAGCATTTT. The chain recombines TRBV5-6 with TRBJ1-5; no definite D call. The V and J ends lost 3 bases and 7 bases respectively, with 11 bases between them. CDR1 and CDR2 from the germline V gene are SGHDT and YYEEEE. There are 13 residues in the CDR3.

The chain couples TRBV15 to TRBJ1-6; unclear D gene. Germline V gene lookup returns CDR1 LNHNV and CDR2 YYDKDF (reference sequence). CDR3 length: 15 amino acids. V gave up 5 bases and J gave up 10 bases, with 18 bases separating them. CDR3 residues: CATSLRPGIVSPLHF. In DNA, the CDR3 is TGTGCCACCAGCCTCCGACCGGGAATAGTATCACCCCTCCACTTT. Supplemented by reference TRBV15 and TRBJ1-6, the full variable domain reads DAMVIQNPRYQVTQFGKPVTLSCSQTLNHNVMYWYQQKSSQAPKLLFHYYDKDFNNEADTPDNFQSRRPNTSFCFLDIRSPGLGDTAMYLCATSLRPGIVSPLHFGNGTRLTVT.

This clonotype was counted at least ten times. The genes are TRBV7-7 and TRBJ2-3; the D call may be TRBD1 or TRBD2 (6 bases each). CDR3 length equals 15 residues. The germline CDR1 and CDR2 sequences are SSHAT and FNYEAQ (reference sequence). V was cut by 6 bases and J by 2 bases, with 15 bases left in between. The CDR3 nucleotides are TGTGCCAGCAGTCGACCGGGGGCCAACACAGATACGCAGTATTTT. Encoded protein: CASSRPGANTDTQYF.

This clonotype has only a few counts. The genes are TRBV4-3 and TRBJ1-1, with no clear D. The CDR3 contains 16 residues. The V end was cut by 4 bases, the J end by 1 base, with 16 bases between. CDR1 and CDR2 (germline): LGHNA, YSLEER. The CDR3 sequence is CASSLGLGRANTEAFF. In DNA form, the CDR3 reads TGCGCCAGCAGCCTTGGCCTCGGGAGGGCGAACACTGAAGCTTTCTTT.

This clonotype was picked up a small number of times. The genes are TRBV7-2 and TRBJ2-3, with D possibly TRBD2 on 5 matching bases. The germline gives CDR1 SGHTA, CDR2 FQGNSA. Trimming stripped 5 bases from V and 3 bases from J, with 15 bases between. CDR3 size: 15 residues. This CDR3 is CASSPPRTLTDTQYF. The CDR3 coding sequence is TGTGCCAGCAGCCCTCCTCGGACTTTGACAGATACGCAGTATTTT.

This clonotype was counted ten times or more. The chain uses TRBV6-2 or TRBV6-3 and TRBJ1-1, with D unclear. The CDR3 totals 12 residues. V lost 6 bases, J lost 5 bases, and 10 bases lay in between. The germline V gene has CDR1 MNHEY and CDR2 SVGEGT. In nucleotides, the CDR3 is TGTGCCAGCAGACCGTTCGGGACTGAAGCTTTCTTT. Translated, it gives CASRPFGTEAFF.

This clonotype was detected many times. The chain joins TRBV28 to TRBJ2-1, with no clear D. The CDR3 runs 11 residues. The germline V gene encodes CDR1 MDHEN and CDR2 SYDVKM. V lost 3 bases to trimming and J lost 5 bases, with 2 bases between them. CDR3 DNA sequence: TGTGCCAGCAGTTTCCACAATGAGCAGTTCTTC. Translating it yields CASSFHNEQFF.

This clonotype was counted only a few times. The chain combines TRBV4-2 with TRBJ2-6; tentative D call: TRBD1 (6 bases). Trimming took 0 bases from V and 2 from J, leaving 20 bases between them. Germline CDR1 LGHNA, CDR2 YNFKEQ. This CDR3 spans 20 amino acids. The CDR3 reads CASSQDVQGRRFAGANVLTF. CDR3 DNA: TGTGCCAGCAGCCAAGACGTCCAGGGGCGTCGGTTCGCTGGGGCCAACGTCCTGACTTTC.

At least ten counts were recorded for this clonotype. The V and J genes are TRBV20-1 and TRBJ2-7, with D possibly being TRBD2 (6 bases). The germline V gene has CDR1 DFQATT and CDR2 SNEGSKA (reference sequence). The CDR3 has 13 amino acids. V was clipped by 5 bases and J by 0 bases, with 11 bases between them. In nucleotides, the CDR3 is TGCAGTGCTGCCCTCGGGGGCTCCTACGAGCAGTACTTC. It translates to CSAALGGSYEQYF.

This clonotype was seen a handful of times. This chain joins TRBV6-5 and TRBJ2-3; 10 nucleotides agree with TRBD2. V lost 0 bases to trimming and J lost 1 base; unmatched junction nucleotides: 7. CDR1 MNHEY and CDR2 SVGAGI come from the germline V gene. The CDR3 is 18 amino acids. The CDR3 coding sequence is TGTGCCAGCAGTTACTCGTCGCCCGGACTAGCGGGCACAGATACGCAGTATTTT. It encodes CASSYSSPGLAGTDTQYF.

This clonotype has ten or more counts. The V gene is TRBV7-2, the J gene TRBJ1-2; no reliable D call. Germline-derived CDR1 and CDR2 are SGHTA and FQGNSA. The CDR3 runs 15 residues. Trimming took 1 base from V and 3 from J, leaving 12 bases between them. CDR3: CASSLGGRQDYGYTF. CDR3 bases: TGTGCCAGCAGCTTAGGAGGCAGACAAGACTATGGCTACACCTTC. Supplemented by reference TRBV7-2 and TRBJ1-2, the full variable domain reads GAGVSQSPSNKVTEKGKDVELRCDPISGHTALYWYRQSLGQGLEFLIYFQGNSAPDKSGLPSDRFSAERTGGSVSTLTIQRTQQEDSAVYLCASSLGGRQDYGYTFGSGTRLTVV.

The rearrangement uses TRBV7-3 and TRBJ2-4; no clear D gene. This CDR3 is built from 13 residues. CDR1 and CDR2 (germline): SGHTA, FQGTGA. The germline V and J ends were trimmed by 1 base and 5 bases, with 6 bases remaining between them. The CDR3 DNA reads TGTGCCAGCAGCTTAATAGGCGAAAACATTCAGTACTTC. It codes for CASSLIGENIQYF. Filled out from reference TRBV7-3 and TRBJ2-4, the complete variable domain reads GAGVSQTPSNKVTEKGKYVELRCDPISGHTALYWYRQSLGQGPEFLIYFQGTGAADDSGLPNDRFFAVRPEGSVSTLKIQRTERGDSAVYLCASSLIGENIQYFGAGTRLSVL.

Only a few counts were recorded for this clonotype. V and J are TRBV20-1 and TRBJ2-1; D remains ambiguous. The CDR3 consists of 15 residues. CDR1 is DFQATT, CDR2 SNEGSKA, per germline (reference sequence). V lost 0 bases and J 0 bases, leaving 9 bases between the germline ends. The CDR3 DNA sequence: TGCAGTGCTAGAGAGTACGAGAGCTCCTACAATGAGCAGTTCTTC. As protein: CSAREYESSYNEQFF.

This clonotype was seen more than once but under ten times. The chain recombines TRBV12-3 or TRBV12-4 with TRBJ2-1; TRBD2 matches at 9 bases. The V gene end was trimmed by 6 bases and the J gene end by 9 bases; junction bases not matched to a gene: 12. The CDR3 contains 15 residues. Here the CDR3 DNA reads TGTGCCAGCAGCCCCCTGGGCGGGGGGGCCGGTGAGCAGTTCTTC. Its translation is CASSPLGGGAGEQFF.

This clonotype was observed a handful of times. The rearrangement links TRBV7-9 to TRBJ2-3; 8 bases agree with TRBD2. The CDR3 extends over 14 amino acids. The trim removed 3 bases at V and 4 bases at J, leaving 3 bases unmatched. CDR1 is SEHNR and CDR2 is FQNEAQ in the germline V gene (reference sequence). CDR3 sequence (DNA): TGTGCCAGCAGCTTTGAGACTAGCGCAGATACGCAGTATTTT. It translates to CASSFETSADTQYF.

In this sample, this clonotype turned up many times. V gene TRBV20-1 combines with J gene TRBJ1-6; possibly TRBD1 for D (6 bases). Between the trimmed V and J ends, which lost 3 bases and 0 bases, there was a span of 15 bases. The CDR3 is 17 amino acids. Germline assignment: CDR1 DFQATT and CDR2 SNEGSKA (reference sequence). The CDR3 here is CSASALDRSSYNSPLHF. DNA for the CDR3: TGCAGTGCTAGCGCACTCGACAGGAGCTCCTATAATTCACCCCTCCACTTT.

This clonotype occurred a few times. The rearrangement joins TRBV9 to TRBJ2-2, with a tentative D call TRBD1 (5 bases). Trimming took 1 base from V and 4 from J, leaving 8 bases between them. The germline gives CDR1 SGDLS, CDR2 YYNGEE. The CDR3 loop spans 14 amino acids. DNA of the CDR3: TGTGCCAGCAGCGTACAGGGTAGCACCGGGGAGCTGTTTTTT. It is translated as CASSVQGSTGELFF.